These 2 T cell receptor beta chains originate from one sample sequenced in a study of shared clonotypes between healthy human individuals. Assay used: immunoSEQ multiplex PCR; TCRdb lists only in-frame clones, some missing. Among roughly 2.2 million clones listed, 90% to 95% were seen once. Sequencing was performed on naive CD4+ T cells from PBMCs. The subset was: CD45RA+ positively selected. All receptors derive from a man younger than 30 in good health. Some clones in this sample may be carry-over from other donors' samples.

The rearrangement joins TRBV5-1 to TRBJ1-4; TRBD1 matches 9 bases. Per the germline V gene, CDR1 is SGHRS and CDR2 is YFSETQ. With 7 bases clipped from V and 7 bases from J, the junction kept 14 bases outside the gene matches. This CDR3 has 16 residues. CDR3 region: CASRSGVRTGVEKLFF. For the CDR3, the DNA is TGCGCCAGCCGTTCGGGGGTTCGGACAGGGGTTGAAAAACTGTTTTTT.

Turning to this clone: In the same sample, other DNA sequences code for this CDR3. CDR3 coding DNA: TGCGCCAGCAGCTTGGGTGGGAGTTCAGATACGCAGTATTTT. Protein: CASSLGGSSDTQYF. The chain employs TRBV5-1 and TRBJ2-3, with a possible D match to TRBD2 (5 bases). Trimming stripped 0 bases from V and 4 bases from J, with 9 bases between. This CDR3 spans 14 amino acids. Germline CDR1 is SGHRS and CDR2 is YFSETQ.